The 3 T cell receptor beta chains presented below share a single source sample, sequenced in a study of cytomegalovirus exposure and HLA in healthy donors (TCRdb year 2017). Library prep was done by the immunoSEQ multiplex PCR assay. For the multiplex PCR, a mixture combining 60 forward primers for TCR Vbeta segments and 13 reverse primers for TCR Jbeta segments was used. In its TCRdb copy, this immuneACCESS table keeps in-frame sequences only and misses some clones. Where compared with another copy, unresolved V genes explain less than half of these, and the others have no known cause. The sample has roughly 110,000 clones on record, around 74% of them singletons. The top ten hold 4.8% of the sample. Specimen: PBMCs. The receptor set was obtained from a man aged 25-40 years in good health and CMV-seropositive.

As regards this clone: The sample has other DNA sequences that encode this CDR3 too. The V gene is TRBV5-6, the J gene TRBJ2-3; unclear D gene. Trimming removed 0 bases from V and 0 bases from J, with 11 bases in between. Germline CDR1 is SGHDT and CDR2 is YYEEEE. The CDR3 contains 16 residues. Here the CDR3 DNA reads TGTGCCAGCAGCTTGGGACCACCGACTAGCACAGATACGCAGTATTTT. As protein: CASSLGPPTSTDTQYF.

This sequence joins TRBV2 and TRBJ2-7; the match to TRBD1 covers 8 bases. This CDR3 has 14 residues. CDR1 and CDR2 from the germline V gene are SNHLY and FYNNEI. Trimming at V came to 6 bases and at J to 6 bases, leaving 10 bases not matched to a gene. The CDR3 region has the DNA TGTGCCAGCAGGGGGGGACAGGCGGGGCGCGAGCAGTACTTC. Amino acids: CASRGGQAGREQYF. The whole variable domain, remainder taken from reference TRBV2 and TRBJ2-7, is EPEVTQTPSHQVTQMGQEVILRCVPISNHLYFYWYRQILGQKVEFLVSFYNNEISEKSEIFDDQFSVERPDGSNFTLKIRSTKLEDSAMYFCASRGGQAGREQYFGPGTRLTVT.

The chain has TRBV27 and TRBJ2-5; perhaps TRBD1 as D (7 bases). The CDR3 runs 16 residues. The V end lost 1 base, the J end lost 0 bases, and 12 bases lay between the germline ends. CDR1 is MNHEY, CDR2 SMNVEV, per germline (reference sequence). The CDR3 coding sequence is TGTGCCAGCAGTTTATTCGCAGGGGGGTACCAAGAGACCCAGTACTTC. It translates to CASSLFAGGYQETQYF.